The TCR beta chain under discussion was sequenced for a study of blood T cell repertoires in COVID-19. The germline CDR1 and CDR2 sequences are MRHNA and SNTAGT. Trimming pared 5 bases from V and 2 bases from J, leaving 13 bases between. This CDR3 has 14 residues. Authors' data handling: The assay estimated nucleated cells by amplifying reference gene primers. TCRdb's table, derived via immunoSEQ multiplex PCR, lists solely in-frame clones and lacks some. V and J calls and clone size are given by that table; D and trimming were obtained from the DNA. Of over 350,000 clones listed, roughly 91% are singletons. Participants were aged roughly 18 to 100 years from 20 to 30 US areas.

The chain couples TRBV6-4 to TRBJ2-7, with D perhaps TRBD2 (7 bases). The material sequenced was PBMCs or T cells enriched from blood (not recorded which). The TCR was taken from a woman aged 18-29 years who had recovered from COVID-19. CDR3 nucleotide sequence: TGTGCCAGCAGTCGGCGGGGGCGACCCTACGAGCAGTACTTC. Translating it yields CASSRRGRPYEQYF.